This entry describes one T cell receptor beta chain. Its antigen remains unknown. Trimming removed 0 bases at V and 6 bases at J, with 11 bases between. This CDR3 contains 14 residues. CDR1 GTSNPN and CDR2 SVGIG come from the germline V gene (reference sequence). The data belong to a study of tumor-infiltrating lymphocytes in localized non-small cell lung cancer. Study-level information: Several tumor histologies, both smoking statuses, and some post-neoadjuvant chemotherapy samples were included. Tumor tissue and non-adjacent uninvolved lung came from each patient.

The study's findings and limits: Tumor T-cell fraction was not associated with recurrence-free survival.

Clones were read by immunoSEQ multiplex PCR, and TCRdb kept only the in-frame ones, dropping some. The profile shows some 30,000 clones, 70% to 90% of them singletons. This sequence originates from a human donor with non-small cell lung cancer. The chain recombines TRBV30 with TRBJ1-4, with unresolved D. Sequenced sample: lung tumor tissue. This CDR3 is CAWSVGIRDEKLFF. DNA for the CDR3: TGTGCCTGGAGTGTGGGCATAAGGGATGAAAAACTGTTTTTT. The variable domain in full, with the rest retrieved from reference TRBV30 and TRBJ1-4, is SQTIHQWPATLVQPVGSPLSLECTVEGTSNPNLYWYRQAAGRGLQLLFYSVGIGQISSEVPQNLSASRPQDRQFILSSKKLLLSDSGFYLCAWSVGIRDEKLFFGSGTQLSVL.